Listed below are T cell receptor beta chains from one sample, sequenced in a study of cytomegalovirus exposure and HLA in healthy donors. The table came from immunoSEQ multiplex PCR; TCRdb's copy has only in-frame clones and leaves some out. The sample has over 200,000 clones, around 80% seen once. Sequenced sample: PBMCs. The source of these receptors is a woman aged 55-70 years in good health and CMV-seropositive. Both conserved end residues are part of each CDR3. D genes are given only for firm matches. Part of the rows lack a size; the others show once, few, many or a class for expanded clones.

d_call | clone_size | j_call | v_call | cdr3_aa | cdr3_nt
TRBD2 | - | TRBJ2-7 | TRBV10-3 | CAIRPGLAGGSVHEQYF | TGTGCCATCAGGCCGGGACTAGCGGGAGGGAGTGTCCACGAGCAGTACTTC
TRBD1 | - | TRBJ2-5 | TRBV6-6 | CASSYTGTGGQETQYF | TGTGCCAGCAGTTACACTGGGACAGGGGGCCAAGAGACCCAGTACTTC
- | - | TRBJ1-3 | TRBV4-3 | CASSQGAGNTIYF | TGCGCCAGCAGCCAAGGGGCAGGAAACACCATATATTTT
TRBD1 | - | TRBJ2-3 | TRBV5-1 | CASSLVTGTDTQYF | TGCGCCAGCAGCTTGGTGACAGGGACAGATACGCAGTATTTT
- | - | TRBJ2-4 | TRBV5-4 | CASSLGGDLAKNIQYF | TGTGCCAGCAGCTTGGGGGGGGACCTAGCCAAAAACATTCAGTACTTC
TRBD2 | - | TRBJ2-3 | TRBV6-6 | CASSSRTSGSLYTQYF | TGTGCCAGCAGTTCAAGGACTAGCGGGAGTCTCTATACGCAGTATTTT
TRBD2 | - | TRBJ2-5 | TRBV18 | CASSPTSGSWYKETQYF | TGTGCCAGCTCACCAACTAGCGGCAGTTGGTACAAAGAGACCCAGTACTTC
- | - | TRBJ1-6 | TRBV5-5 | CASSLAAGEYSPLHF | TGTGCCAGCAGCTTGGCCGCAGGGGAATATTCACCCCTCCACTTT
TRBD2 | - | TRBJ2-7 | TRBV7-6 | CASSSPTSGTYEQYF | TGTGCCAGCAGCTCTCCGACTAGCGGAACCTACGAGCAGTACTTC
- | - | TRBJ1-1 | TRBV29-1 | CSVDWTAEAFF | TGCAGCGTTGACTGGACAGCTGAAGCTTTCTTT
- | - | TRBJ1-5 | TRBV6-6 | CASSGLSNQPQHF | TGTGCCAGCAGCGGACTGAGCAATCAGCCCCAGCATTTT
- | - | TRBJ1-2 | TRBV5-1 | CASSLPPRGGYTF | TGCGCCAGCAGCTTGCCCCCACGAGGGGGCTACACCTTC
TRBD1 | - | TRBJ1-1 | TRBV5-1 | CASSVQGSNTEAFF | TGCGCCAGCAGCGTACAGGGGTCGAACACTGAAGCTTTCTTT
TRBD1 | - | TRBJ1-2 | TRBV25-1 | CASSVSDRGAGGYTF | TGTGCCAGCAGTGTCTCCGACAGGGGGGCGGGTGGCTACACCTTC
TRBD1 | - | TRBJ1-5 | TRBV30 | CAWSVLGTVDQPQHF | TGTGCCTGGAGTGTACTGGGGACAGTGGATCAGCCCCAGCATTTT
- | - | TRBJ1-2 | TRBV5-1 | CASSLGTFQGRNGYTF | TGCGCCAGCAGCCTAGGGACCTTCCAGGGGAGAAATGGCTACACCTTC
TRBD1 | - | TRBJ1-4 | TRBV5-3 | CARSSGQGKTTNEKLFF | TGTGCCAGAAGCTCGGGACAGGGGAAAACAACTAATGAAAAACTGTTTTTT
TRBD1 | - | TRBJ2-5 | TRBV7-2 | CASSSRGGRRQETQYF | TGTGCCAGCAGCTCTCGAGGGGGCAGGAGGCAAGAGACCCAGTACTTC
TRBD1 | - | TRBJ1-5 | TRBV27 | CASSAQGIYQPQHF | TGTGCCAGCAGTGCACAGGGGATCTATCAGCCCCAGCATTTT
TRBD1 | - | TRBJ2-7 | TRBV9 | CASSVGGQDTYEQYF | TGTGCCAGCAGCGTAGGCGGACAGGACACCTACGAGCAGTACTTC
TRBD1 | once | TRBJ2-7 | TRBV27 | CASRWDRGSEQYF | TGTGCCAGCAGGTGGGACAGGGGTAGTGAGCAGTACTTC
- | - | TRBJ2-1 | TRBV27 | CASSLNRGWGGDNEQFF | TGTGCCAGCAGTTTAAATCGCGGGTGGGGCGGGGACAATGAGCAGTTCTTC
- | - | TRBJ1-2 | TRBV6-6 | CASSPGQFAGYTF | TGTGCCAGCAGCCCCGGACAGTTTGCTGGCTACACCTTC
TRBD1 | - | TRBJ2-3 | TRBV19 | CASSDRGPTQYF | TGTGCCAGTTCAGACAGGGGTCCTACGCAGTATTTT
- | - | TRBJ1-5 | TRBV2 | CASRGGSGNQPQHF | TGTGCCAGCAGGGGTGGGAGCGGTAATCAGCCCCAGCATTTT
TRBD2 | few | TRBJ2-7 | TRBV6-1 | CASSATSGEIYEQYF | TGTGCCAGCAGTGCGACTAGCGGGGAGATCTACGAGCAGTACTTC
TRBD2 | - | TRBJ2-5 | TRBV9 | CASSPLAGGPTETQYF | TGTGCCAGCAGCCCACTAGCGGGAGGGCCGACGGAGACCCAGTACTTC
TRBD1 | few | TRBJ2-1 | TRBV6-1 | CASRGTGGAWNEQFF | TGTGCCAGCAGGGGTACAGGGGGCGCGTGGAATGAGCAGTTCTTC
- | - | TRBJ1-5 | TRBV2 | CASSEVRGYQPQHF | TGTGCCAGCAGTGAAGTGCGGGGTTATCAGCCCCAGCATTTT
TRBD2 | - | TRBJ2-7 | TRBV27 | CASSLAGLGGYEQYF | TGTGCCAGCAGTTTGGCTGGACTGGGGGGGTACGAGCAGTACTTC
- | few | TRBJ2-3 | TRBV2 | CASSDGGTDTQYF | TGTGCCAGCAGTGACGGTGGCACAGATACGCAGTATTTT
- | few | TRBJ1-3 | TRBV7-2 | CAAAYDGNTIYF | TGTGCCGCGGCCTACGACGGAAACACCATATATTTT
- | - | TRBJ1-1 | TRBV10-1 | CASRAGPMNTEAFF | TGCGCCAGCAGAGCAGGGCCCATGAACACTGAAGCTTTCTTT
TRBD2 | few | TRBJ2-2 | TRBV10-1 | CASSASGPGELFF | TGCGCCAGCAGCGCTAGCGGACCCGGGGAGCTGTTTTTT
TRBD1 | - | TRBJ2-7 | TRBV5-4 | CASSFGTGFSYEQYF | TGTGCCAGCAGCTTTGGGACAGGGTTCTCCTACGAGCAGTACTTC
- | - | TRBJ1-3 | TRBV6-1 | CASSMGLSGNTIYF | TGTGCCAGCAGTATGGGACTCTCTGGAAACACCATATATTTT
TRBD2 | - | TRBJ2-7 | TRBV5-4 | CASSPTSAERGQYF | TGTGCCAGCAGCCCGACTAGCGCGGAAAGGGGGCAGTACTTC
TRBD1 | - | TRBJ2-7 | TRBV5-4 | CASSLGTGSSYEQYF | TGTGCCAGCAGCTTGGGGACAGGGAGCTCCTACGAGCAGTACTTC
- | - | TRBJ2-7 | TRBV6-1 | CATSPGQHYEQYF | TGTGCCACCTCACCGGGACAACACTACGAGCAGTACTTC
- | - | TRBJ1-2 | TRBV7-9 | CASSLRSSGYTF | TGTGCCAGCAGCTTACGGTCGTCTGGCTACACCTTC
TRBD1 | - | TRBJ2-6 | TRBV6-1 | CASRGGEAGANVLTF | TGTGCCAGCAGAGGGGGCGAGGCTGGGGCCAACGTCCTGACTTTC
- | - | TRBJ1-1 | TRBV9 | CASSIQDSNTEAFF | TGTGCCAGCAGCATCCAGGACTCAAACACTGAAGCTTTCTTT
- | - | TRBJ1-5 | TRBV5-5 | CASSLWGYNQPQHF | TGTGCCAGCAGCTTATGGGGCTACAATCAGCCCCAGCATTTT
- | - | TRBJ1-1 | TRBV13 | CASSLDKNTEAFF | TGTGCCAGCAGCTTAGACAAGAACACTGAAGCTTTCTTT
TRBD1 | - | TRBJ2-1 | TRBV7-9 | CASVQGAENEQFF | TGTGCCAGCGTCCAGGGGGCTGAAAATGAGCAGTTCTTC
- | - | TRBJ1-5 | TRBV5-1 | CASSLAPGLSNQPQHF | TGCGCCAGCAGCTTGGCCCCGGGTCTTAGCAATCAGCCCCAGCATTTT
- | few | TRBJ2-5 | TRBV7-6 | CASSPHRDTFQETQYF | TGTGCCAGCAGCCCTCACCGGGACACCTTCCAAGAGACCCAGTACTTC
- | - | TRBJ2-1 | TRBV7-2 | CASSLALQGEQFF | TGTGCCAGCAGCTTAGCGTTGCAGGGTGAGCAGTTCTTC
TRBD2 | - | TRBJ2-1 | TRBV12-5 | CASGFSLSGRAQSYNEQFF | TGTGCTAGTGGTTTCTCTCTTAGCGGGAGGGCCCAATCCTACAATGAGCAGTTCTTC